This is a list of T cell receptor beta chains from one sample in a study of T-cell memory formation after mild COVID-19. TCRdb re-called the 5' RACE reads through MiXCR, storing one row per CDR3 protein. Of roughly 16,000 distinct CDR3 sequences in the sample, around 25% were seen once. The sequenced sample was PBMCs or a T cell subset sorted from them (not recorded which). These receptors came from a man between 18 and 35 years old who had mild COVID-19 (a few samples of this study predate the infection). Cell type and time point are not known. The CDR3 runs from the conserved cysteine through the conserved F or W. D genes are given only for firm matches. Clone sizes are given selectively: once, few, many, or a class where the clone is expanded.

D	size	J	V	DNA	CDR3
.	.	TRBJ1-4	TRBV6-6	TGTGCCAGCAGTGCCCTGTGGGGAGGGGGAGAAAAACTGTTTTTT	CASSALWGGGEKLFF
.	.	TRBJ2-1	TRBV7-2	TGTGCCAGCAGCGTTCGGTGGAATGAGCAGTTCTTC	CASSVRWNEQFF
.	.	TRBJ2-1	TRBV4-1	TGCGCCAGCAGCCAAGATGGCCAGGGGAACGAGCAGTTCTTC	CASSQDGQGNEQFF
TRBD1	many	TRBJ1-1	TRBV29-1	TGCAGCGGGAGGACAGGGCTGAACACTGAAGCTTTCTTT	CSGRTGLNTEAFF
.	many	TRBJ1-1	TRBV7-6	TGTGCCAGCAGCCCTCATTTACAGGGTGGGGACACTGAAGCTTTCTTT	CASSPHLQGGDTEAFF
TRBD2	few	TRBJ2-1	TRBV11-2	TGTGCCAGCAGCTCAATAGCGGGGGGACGGTATTATGAGCAGTTCTTC	CASSSIAGGRYYEQFF
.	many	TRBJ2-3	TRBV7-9	TGTGCCAGCAGCTCCAGGAGCCCCAGGACCCTAGAGGACACAGATACGCAGTATTTT	CASSSRSPRTLEDTDTQYF
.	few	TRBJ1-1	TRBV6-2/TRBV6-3	TGTGCCAGCACTCACCGAGGGAGCACTGAAGCTTTCTTT	CASTHRGSTEAFF
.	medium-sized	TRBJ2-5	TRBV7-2	TGTGCCAGCAGCCCCCGCCCGAGAGGGAAAGAGACCCAGTACTTC	CASSPRPRGKETQYF
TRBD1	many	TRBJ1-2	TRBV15	TGTGCCACCAGCGGGGCGATCGGGACAGCCTATGGCTACACCTTC	CATSGAIGTAYGYTF
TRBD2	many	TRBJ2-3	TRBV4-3	TGCGCCAGCAGCTCAAGCGGGGGAACAGATACGCAGTATTTT	CASSSSGGTDTQYF
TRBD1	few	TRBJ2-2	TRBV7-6	TGTGCCAGCAGCTTCGGGACAGGGAACTTTTTGAACACCGGGGAGCTGTTTTTT	CASSFGTGNFLNTGELFF
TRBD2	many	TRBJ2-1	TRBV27	TGTGCCAGCAGTTACTTAGCGGGGGACCCCGAAAATGAGCAGTTCTTC	CASSYLAGDPENEQFF
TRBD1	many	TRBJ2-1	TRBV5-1	TGCGCCAGCAGCAAGGACAGGAGCTCCTACAATGAGCAGTTCTTC	CASSKDRSSYNEQFF
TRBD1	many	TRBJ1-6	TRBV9	TGTGCCAGCAGCGTGGGACAGCCTTCACCCCTCCACTTT	CASSVGQPSPLHF
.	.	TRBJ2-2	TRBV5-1	TGCGCCAGCAGCCGCAGGACCGACACCGGGGAGCTGTTTTTT	CASSRRTDTGELFF
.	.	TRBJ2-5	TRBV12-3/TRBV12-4	TGTGCCAGCGCTCCATCCAGGAGGGGGGAGACCCAGTACTTC	CASAPSRRGETQYF
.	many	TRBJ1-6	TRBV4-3	TGCGCCAGCAGCCAAGATTGGTTGGGCGGGATCTCCTATAATTCACCCCTCCACTTT	CASSQDWLGGISYNSPLHF
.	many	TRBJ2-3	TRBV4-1	TGCGCCAGCAGCCAAGTTTACAACTTGGAGGTCACAGATACGCAGTATTTT	CASSQVYNLEVTDTQYF
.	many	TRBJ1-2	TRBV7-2	TGTGCCAGCAGCCTTCAATTTAACCCTAGTCCCTACTATGGCTACACCTTC	CASSLQFNPSPYYGYTF
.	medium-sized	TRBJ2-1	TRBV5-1	TGCGCCAGCAGCGGGCTTCCGGACAGTCCCTACAATGAGCAGTTCTTC	CASSGLPDSPYNEQFF
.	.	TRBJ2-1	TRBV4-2	TGTGCCAGCAGCCAAGCCCGGGCCTCGAGGGGGGATGAGCAGTTCTTC	CASSQARASRGDEQFF
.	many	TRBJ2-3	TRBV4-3	TGCGCCAGCAGCCAAGGTGGGGCCGGGTTCACAGATACGCAGTATTTT	CASSQGGAGFTDTQYF
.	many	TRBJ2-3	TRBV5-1	TGCGCCAGCAGCTTGGTGCCGCCGCGGACTTTGGGGACAGATACGCAGTATTTT	CASSLVPPRTLGTDTQYF
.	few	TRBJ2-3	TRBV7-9	TGTGCCAGCAGCATCCCGGGGGCCACAGATACGCAGTATTTT	CASSIPGATDTQYF
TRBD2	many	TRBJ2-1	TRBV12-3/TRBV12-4	TGTGCCAGCAGCTTTACCCAAAGCGGGGCCTACAATGAGCAGTTCTTC	CASSFTQSGAYNEQFF
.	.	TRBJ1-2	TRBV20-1	TGCAGTGCTAGAGTGAGGAGGGAAAAGGTTGGCTACACCTTC	CSARVRREKVGYTF
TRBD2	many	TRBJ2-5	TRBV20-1	TGCAGTGCTAGGGTGGGGGGGTTACAAGAGACCCAGTACTTC	CSARVGGLQETQYF
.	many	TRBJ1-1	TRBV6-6	TGTGCCAGCAAATTCATCAGGGTGAACACTGAAGCTTTCTTT	CASKFIRVNTEAFF
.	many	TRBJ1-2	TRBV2	TGTGCCAGCAGTCCGGGTCAGGACTATGGCTACACCTTC	CASSPGQDYGYTF
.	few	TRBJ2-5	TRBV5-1	TGCGCCAGCAGCTTGTCCAGAGAGACCCAGTACTTC	CASSLSRETQYF
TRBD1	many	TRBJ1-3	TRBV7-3	TGTGCCAGCAGCTTCGCTACAGGGGGGATCTCTGGAAACACCATATATTTT	CASSFATGGISGNTIYF
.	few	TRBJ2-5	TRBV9	TGTGCCAGCAGCGTTTGGGGGGAAGAGACCCAGTACTTC	CASSVWGEETQYF
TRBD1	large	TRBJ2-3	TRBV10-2	TGCGCCAGCCCACGCTTTAAACCGGGACAGGGAGTAGTCAGCACAGATACGCAGTATTTT	CASPRFKPGQGVVSTDTQYF
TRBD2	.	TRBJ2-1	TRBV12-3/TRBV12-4	TGTGCCAGCAGCCTTAGCGGGGGGACCTACAATGAGCAGTTCTTC	CASSLSGGTYNEQFF
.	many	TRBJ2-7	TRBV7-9	TGTGCCAGCAGCTTAGGGCCAGGAAGATACGAGCAGTACTTC	CASSLGPGRYEQYF
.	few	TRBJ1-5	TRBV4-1	TGCGCCAGCAGCCAAGATGGGGATAGCAATCAGCCCCAGCATTTT	CASSQDGDSNQPQHF
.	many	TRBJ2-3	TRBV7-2	TGTGCCAGCAGCTTAGCAGTCTTTACGACAGATACGCAGTATTTT	CASSLAVFTTDTQYF
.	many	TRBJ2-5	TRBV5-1	TGCGCCAGCAGCCCCCGGGCAGCCTTCCAAGAGACCCAGTACTTC	CASSPRAAFQETQYF
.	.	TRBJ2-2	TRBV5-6	TGTGCCAGCAGCACCGCCGTCGGGGGTGAGGACACCGGGGAGCTGTTTTTT	CASSTAVGGEDTGELFF
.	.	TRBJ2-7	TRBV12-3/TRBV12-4	TGTGCCAGCAGTTCGACAGGCTACGAGCAGTACTTC	CASSSTGYEQYF
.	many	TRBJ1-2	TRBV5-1	TGCGCCAGCAGCTTGAAGGGCTCAGTGGGGGGCTACACCTTC	CASSLKGSVGGYTF
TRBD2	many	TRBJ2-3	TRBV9	TGTGCCAGCAGCACCCCTAGCGGGGGGGCGGGAGATACGCAGTATTTT	CASSTPSGGAGDTQYF
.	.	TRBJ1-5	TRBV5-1	TGCGCCACCCCGATCGACTGTAGGGGCCAGGGTACGGGGACGATCCAACCCCAGCATTTT	CATPIDCRGQGTGTIQPQHF
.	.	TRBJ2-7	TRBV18	TGTGCCAGCTCACCACCGCAGGGTTGGCGGGTGCAGTACTTC	CASSPPQGWRVQYF
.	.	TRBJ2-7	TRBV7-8	TGTGCCAGCAGCTCCGGTGCGACAACTACCTACGAGCAGTACTTC	CASSSGATTTYEQYF